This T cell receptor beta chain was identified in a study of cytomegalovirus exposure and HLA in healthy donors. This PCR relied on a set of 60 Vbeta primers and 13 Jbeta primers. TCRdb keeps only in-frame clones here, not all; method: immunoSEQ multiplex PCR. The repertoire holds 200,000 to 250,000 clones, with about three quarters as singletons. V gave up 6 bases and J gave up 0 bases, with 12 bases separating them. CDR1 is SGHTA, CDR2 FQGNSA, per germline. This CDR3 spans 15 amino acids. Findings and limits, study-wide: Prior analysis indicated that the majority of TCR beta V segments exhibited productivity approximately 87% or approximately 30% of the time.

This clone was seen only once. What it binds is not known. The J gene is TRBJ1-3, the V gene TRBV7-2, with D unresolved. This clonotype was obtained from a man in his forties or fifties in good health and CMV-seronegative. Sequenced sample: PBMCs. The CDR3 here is CASRGPSFSGNTIYF. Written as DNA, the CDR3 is TGTGCCAGCAGGGGCCCCTCTTTCTCTGGAAACACCATATATTTT. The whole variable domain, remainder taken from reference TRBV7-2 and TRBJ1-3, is GAGVSQSPSNKVTEKGKDVELRCDPISGHTALYWYRQSLGQGLEFLIYFQGNSAPDKSGLPSDRFSAERTGGSVSTLTIQRTQQEDSAVYLCASRGPSFSGNTIYFGEGSWLTVV.